Listed below are T cell receptor beta chains from one sample, sequenced in a study of blood T cells in healthy people across ages. TCRdb ran MiXCR on the 5' RACE reads and lists one entry per CDR3 protein. The sample has 1.5 million to 1.8 million distinct CDR3 sequences, roughly 43% seen once. Material: blood. These receptors originate from a woman under 30 in good health. Each CDR3 is given with its conserved first and last residue. The D gene is left open where the match is weak. Some rows have no size entry. The others give once, few or many, or a class for an expanded clone.

CDR3aa: CSVGLMGSSSEQYF
CDR3nt: TGCAGCGTTGGGTTGATGGGCAGTTCTTCCGAGCAGTACTTC
abundance: NA
j_gene: TRBJ2-7
d_gene: NA
v_gene: TRBV29-1

CDR3aa: CASSRELMALIDEQYF
CDR3nt: TGCGCCAGCAGCCGAGAACTAATGGCCCTAATCGACGAGCAGTACTTC
abundance: few
j_gene: TRBJ2-7
d_gene: NA
v_gene: TRBV4-3

CDR3aa: CASSGTKYEQYF
CDR3nt: TGTGCCAGCAGCGGGACCAAATACGAGCAGTACTTC
abundance: few
j_gene: TRBJ2-7
d_gene: NA
v_gene: TRBV7-2

CDR3aa: CASATGEQYF
CDR3nt: TGTGCCAGCGCTACTGGAGAGCAGTACTTC
abundance: NA
j_gene: TRBJ2-7
d_gene: NA
v_gene: TRBV7-2

CDR3aa: CAASPGLDGYEQYF
CDR3nt: TGTGCCGCCAGCCCGGGACTAGATGGGTACGAGCAGTACTTC
abundance: NA
j_gene: TRBJ2-7
d_gene: TRBD2
v_gene: TRBV15

CDR3aa: CASSHRQFPNEQYF
CDR3nt: TGTGCCAGCAGCCATAGACAGTTCCCCAATGAGCAGTACTTC
abundance: NA
j_gene: TRBJ2-7
d_gene: NA
v_gene: TRBV14

CDR3aa: CASSLLGRRREGEITDTQYF
CDR3nt: TGTGCCAGCAGCTTACTGGGGCGGCGGCGGGAGGGAGAGATCACAGATACGCAGTATTTT
abundance: few
j_gene: TRBJ2-3
d_gene: TRBD2
v_gene: TRBV7-2

CDR3aa: CASSQRQRPNEKLFF
CDR3nt: TGTGCCAGCAGTCAGCGACAGCGGCCTAATGAAAAACTGTTTTTT
abundance: NA
j_gene: TRBJ1-4
d_gene: NA
v_gene: TRBV9

CDR3aa: CASSLTMGAGELFF
CDR3nt: TGTGCCAGCAGTCTTACAATGGGGGCCGGGGAGCTGTTTTTT
abundance: NA
j_gene: TRBJ2-2
d_gene: NA
v_gene: TRBV6-5

CDR3aa: CATNPFNEQYF
CDR3nt: TGTGCCACCAACCCCTTCAATGAGCAGTACTTC
abundance: NA
j_gene: TRBJ2-7
d_gene: NA
v_gene: TRBV28

CDR3aa: CAGSNLAGGAYEQYF
CDR3nt: TGTGCCGGCAGTAATCTAGCGGGAGGGGCCTACGAGCAGTACTTC
abundance: NA
j_gene: TRBJ2-7
d_gene: TRBD2
v_gene: TRBV27

CDR3aa: CSAETGGRYGYTF
CDR3nt: TGCAGTGCCGAGACAGGGGGCCGCTATGGCTACACCTTC
abundance: few
j_gene: TRBJ1-2
d_gene: TRBD1
v_gene: TRBV20-1

CDR3aa: CAISDGLARDRETQYF
CDR3nt: TGTGCCATCAGTGACGGCCTCGCCCGGGACAGGGAGACCCAGTACTTC
abundance: few
j_gene: TRBJ2-5
d_gene: TRBD1
v_gene: TRBV10-3

CDR3aa: CSAGTSLTGELFF
CDR3nt: TGCAGTGCCGGGACTAGCCTCACCGGGGAGCTGTTTTTT
abundance: NA
j_gene: TRBJ2-2
d_gene: TRBD2
v_gene: TRBV20-1

CDR3aa: CSADNSYLRVNTEAFF
CDR3nt: TGCAGTGCTGACAACTCGTATCTCCGAGTGAACACTGAAGCTTTCTTT
abundance: few
j_gene: TRBJ1-1
d_gene: NA
v_gene: TRBV20-1

CDR3aa: CASTMGTGPYEQYF
CDR3nt: TGTGCCAGCACAATGGGGACAGGGCCTTACGAGCAGTACTTC
abundance: NA
j_gene: TRBJ2-7
d_gene: TRBD1
v_gene: TRBV9

CDR3aa: CASSSPGQGKNTEAFF
CDR3nt: TGTGCCAGCAGCTCCCCGGGACAGGGAAAGAACACTGAAGCTTTCTTT
abundance: few
j_gene: TRBJ1-1
d_gene: TRBD1
v_gene: TRBV7-2

CDR3aa: CASSAAGDYYEQYF
CDR3nt: TGTGCCAGCAGTGCAGCGGGAGATTACTACGAGCAGTACTTC
abundance: NA
j_gene: TRBJ2-7
d_gene: TRBD2
v_gene: TRBV9

CDR3aa: CASSLPGQGKGYTF
CDR3nt: TGTGCCAGCAGCCTACCGGGACAGGGTAAAGGCTACACCTTC
abundance: NA
j_gene: TRBJ1-2
d_gene: TRBD1
v_gene: TRBV4-2

CDR3aa: CASSVAGSDYDYTF
CDR3nt: TGTGCCAGCAGCGTAGCCGGAAGCGACTATGACTACACCTTC
abundance: NA
j_gene: TRBJ1-2
d_gene: NA
v_gene: TRBV9

CDR3aa: CASGVDGGKYTEQFF
CDR3nt: TGTGCCAGTGGGGTCGACGGGGGAAAATACACTGAGCAGTTCTTC
abundance: NA
j_gene: TRBJ2-1
d_gene: NA
v_gene: TRBV6-5

CDR3aa: CASSLEPVGGSSYNEQFF
CDR3nt: TGCGCCAGCAGCTTGGAACCGGTGGGCGGGAGCTCCTACAATGAGCAGTTCTTC
abundance: NA
j_gene: TRBJ2-1
d_gene: TRBD2
v_gene: TRBV5-1

CDR3aa: CAISESFEQYF
CDR3nt: TGTGCCATCAGTGAGTCGTTCGAGCAGTACTTC
abundance: NA
j_gene: TRBJ2-7
d_gene: NA
v_gene: TRBV10-3

CDR3aa: CASSHGSVSYNEQFF
CDR3nt: TGTGCCAGCAGCCATGGCAGCGTCTCCTACAATGAGCAGTTCTTC
abundance: NA
j_gene: TRBJ2-1
d_gene: NA
v_gene: TRBV14

CDR3aa: CSVQGVEAFF
CDR3nt: TGCAGCGTTCAGGGGGTAGAAGCTTTCTTT
abundance: NA
j_gene: TRBJ1-1
d_gene: TRBD1
v_gene: TRBV29-1